The 17 T cell receptor beta chains given below trace back to one sample, sequenced in a study of CDR3 diversity in severe acne. TCRdb reprocessed the PCR reads with MiXCR, giving one entry per CDR3 protein. The data contain 89,000 or so distinct CDR3 sequences, 45% to 55% of them seen just once; the ten biggest clones take up 10%. Sequencing was done on a sample of blood. All receptors derive from a male donor in good health, serving as a control.

This clonotype was seen ten or more times. CDR3 nucleotides: TGTGCCAGCAGTTACGGCCAAGAGACCCAGTACTTC. Amino acids: CASSYGQETQYF. The chain employs TRBV6-6 and TRBJ2-5; the D is unclear. The V end lost 2 bases, the J end lost 1 base, and 2 bases lay between the germline ends. Germline loops: CDR1 MNHNY, CDR2 SVGAGI (reference sequence). This CDR3 is 12 amino acids long.

The chain uses TRBV30 and TRBJ1-1; D is undetermined. Between the trimmed V and J ends, which lost 0 bases and 2 bases, there was a span of 7 bases. CDR3 length: 13 amino acids. Germline assignment: CDR1 GTSNPN and CDR2 SVGIG (reference sequence). In DNA form, the CDR3 reads TGTGCCTGGAGTGTGGATAGAAACACTGAAGCTTTCTTT. Amino acid sequence: CAWSVDRNTEAFF.

The gene calls are TRBV20-1 and TRBJ2-7; D may be TRBD2 (5 bases). The CDR3 is 16 amino acids. Trimming took off 1 base at V and 2 bases at J, with 18 bases between the two ends. Germline assignment: CDR1 DFQATT and CDR2 SNEGSKA (reference sequence). Here the CDR3 DNA reads TGCAGTGCTAGAGGAACTCGGCTAGCTGCAACCTACGAGCAGTACTTC. It yields the protein CSARGTRLAATYEQYF.

The sample holds many counts of this clonotype. The chain has TRBV11-3 and TRBJ2-7; the match to TRBD2 covers 9 bases. CDR1 SGHNT and CDR2 YENEEA come from the germline V gene. CDR3 length equals 12 residues. J was trimmed by 6 bases and V by 4 bases; bases with no gene match: 1. CDR3 nucleotide sequence: TGTGCCAGCAGCTGGACTAGCGCCGAGCAGTACTTC. Amino acids: CASSWTSAEQYF. The variable domain in full, completed from reference TRBV11-3 and TRBJ2-7, reads EAGVVQSPRYKIIEKKQPVAFWCNPISGHNTLYWYLQNLGQGPELLIRYENEEAVDDSQLPKDRFSAERLKGVDSTLKIQPAELGDSAVYLCASSWTSAEQYFGPGTRLTVT.

This sequence joins TRBV29-1 and TRBJ2-1; 10 bases are a match to TRBD2. This CDR3 is built from 13 residues. The V and J ends lost 8 bases and 3 bases, in that order; junction bases with no gene match: 4. Germline V gives CDR1 SQVTM, CDR2 ANQGSEA. The chain's CDR3 is CSLLAGSYNEQFF. CDR3 bases: TGCAGCTTACTAGCGGGGAGCTACAATGAGCAGTTCTTC.

This chain links TRBV7-9 with TRBJ1-5; 7 positions match TRBD1. The V segment lost 3 bases and the J segment 2 bases; nucleotides outside the gene matches: 7. In germline, CDR1 is SEHNR, CDR2 FQNEAQ (reference sequence). The CDR3 totals 16 residues. The DNA for the CDR3 is TGTGCCAGCAGCTTGATCGGGACAGATCGCAATCAGCCCCAGCATTTT. Translated: CASSLIGTDRNQPQHF.

In its sample, this clonotype was seen many times. The chain combines TRBV11-2 with TRBJ2-3; D is uncertain. V was cut by 8 bases and J by 0 bases, with 18 bases left in between. The CDR3 length is 16 residues. Per germline, CDR1 SGHAT and CDR2 FQNNGV. As DNA, the CDR3 is TGTGCCAGCGGAAGGGCAGGAAGGGCTAGCACAGATACGCAGTATTTT. This sequence encodes CASGRAGRASTDTQYF.

Comment on this clonotype: No conserved phenylalanine or tryptophan is present at the end of the CDR3, so a read error is the likely explanation. The rearrangement uses TRBV5-1 and TRBJ2-7; TRBD1 aligns across 9 bases. The CDR3 length is 13 residues. With V trimmed by 5 bases and J by 3 bases, 3 bases remained unmatched. Looked up from germline, CDR1 is SGHRS and CDR2 is YFSETQ. This chain's CDR3 is CASRRTGDYEQYY. CDR3 nucleotide sequence: TGCGCCAGCAGGCGGACAGGGGACTACGAGCAGTACTAC.

With respect to this clonotype: A read error is possible here, since a much larger clone lies one base away. The CDR3 nucleotides are TGTGCCAGCAGCGTACAGGGGGCAGATCAGCTCCAGCATTTT. This codes for CASSVQGADQLQHF. The genes are TRBV7-9 and TRBJ1-5; 9 bases are shared with TRBD1. The CDR3 is made up of 14 amino acids. CDR1 SEHNR and CDR2 FQNEAQ come from the germline V gene (reference sequence).

CDR3 nucleotide sequence: TGTGCCAGCAGCTTAGGTCCTAGCGGGAGAGGCTCCTACGAGCAGTACTTC. As protein: CASSLGPSGRGSYEQYF. This chain connects TRBV7-6 to TRBJ2-7, with 10 nucleotides matching TRBD2. Losses at the gene ends were 1 base for V and 0 bases for J; bases not matched to a gene: 6. CDR1 SGHVS and CDR2 FNYEAQ come from the germline V gene. The CDR3 runs 17 residues.

The chain employs TRBV7-8 and TRBJ2-3, with 9 nucleotides matching TRBD2. Germline CDR1 and CDR2: SGHVS and FQNEAQ. V lost 5 bases to trimming and J lost 2 bases; unmatched junction nucleotides: 5. This CDR3 has 15 residues. The CDR3 coding sequence is TGTGCCAGCAGCCCGCGACTAGCGGTCACAGATACGCAGTATTTT. Translation: CASSPRLAVTDTQYF.

This chain links TRBV2 with TRBJ1-5, with 7 bases identical to TRBD1. With V trimmed by 5 bases and J by 6 bases, 4 bases remained unmatched. The germline V gene has CDR1 SNHLY and CDR2 FYNNEI. The CDR3 covers 13 residues. CDR3 DNA: TGTGCCAGCAGTCCGGACAGGACTCAGCCCCAGCATTTT. It codes for CASSPDRTQPQHF.

The chain joins TRBV25-1 to TRBJ1-5, with 8 bases aligning to TRBD1. The germline gives CDR1 MGHDK, CDR2 SYGVNS. CDR3 length: 16 residues. With V trimmed by 6 bases and J by 2 bases, 9 bases remained unmatched. The CDR3 nucleotides read TGTGCCAGCAGGCGTACGACAGGGGTGGGCAATCAGCCCCAGCATTTT. Translation: CASRRTTGVGNQPQHF.

The sample holds many counts of this clonotype. The chain joins TRBV4-2 to TRBJ1-2, with D unresolved. The CDR3 is made up of 16 amino acids. The germline gives CDR1 LGHNA, CDR2 YNFKEQ. V shed 1 base and J shed 1 base, with 13 bases lying between them. In DNA, the CDR3 is TGTGCCAGCAGCCAAGCGGTTAGGGAACTTAACTATGGCTACACCTTC. The encoded protein is CASSQAVRELNYGYTF.

The sample holds a few counts of this clonotype. The V gene is TRBV6-1, the J gene TRBJ2-7; 8 bases are shared with TRBD1. J gave up 2 bases and V 7 bases, and 10 bases lay outside the gene matches. This CDR3 region has 15 residues. Per germline, CDR1 MNHNS and CDR2 SASEGT. The CDR3 spells CASTGDRGLTYEQYF. The CDR3 bases are TGTGCCAGCACCGGAGACAGGGGACTCACCTACGAGCAGTACTTC.

This clonotype was seen at least ten times. The chain has TRBV29-1 and TRBJ1-5; unclear D gene. The V end was cut by 4 bases, the J end by 1 base, with 8 bases between. Germline V gives CDR1 SQVTM, CDR2 ANQGSEA. This CDR3 contains 13 residues. The CDR3 loop is CSVGGASNQPQHF. DNA of the CDR3: TGCAGCGTTGGTGGTGCGAGCAATCAGCCCCAGCATTTT.

The chain is built from TRBV5-1 and TRBJ2-1; 8 bases are shared with TRBD2. The CDR3 covers 13 residues. Germline lookup yields CDR1 SGHRS and CDR2 YFSETQ. With 4 bases clipped from V and 10 bases from J, the junction kept 7 bases outside the gene matches. This CDR3 reads CASSPNAGGEQFF. The CDR3 coding sequence is TGCGCCAGCAGCCCTAATGCGGGGGGAGAGCAGTTCTTC.